Following are 6 T cell receptor beta chains from one sample sequenced in a study of shared clonotypes between healthy human individuals. Here immunoSEQ multiplex PCR was the method, and the copy in TCRdb shows in-frame clones only, minus some. The sample lists approximately 250,000 clones; under 80% were seen once. The sample comprised memory CD4+ T cells sorted from blood. Subset here: CD45RA-negative fraction. The receptors derive from a man between 25 and 39 years old in good health.

The V and J genes are TRBV5-4 and TRBJ2-7; 8 bases are a match to TRBD1. J lost 2 bases, V lost 1 base, and 11 bases had no gene match. CDR3 size: 17 residues. Germline assignment: CDR1 SGHNT and CDR2 YYREEE (reference sequence). The CDR3 bases are TGTGCCAGCAGCTTGTGGTGGGGACAGGCTAAAACCTACGAGCAGTACTTC. This gives the protein CASSLWWGQAKTYEQYF.

The chain carries TRBV19 and TRBJ2-6, with D perhaps matching TRBD2 (5 bases). This CDR3 contains 16 residues. Germline CDR1 LNHDA, CDR2 SQIVND (reference sequence). Trimming took 6 bases from V and 2 from J, leaving 14 bases between them. DNA of the CDR3: TGTGCCAGTAGAACTCGGGGTAGTACTGGGGCCAACGTCCTGACTTTC. Translation gives CASRTRGSTGANVLTF. The full variable domain, completed using reference TRBV19 and TRBJ2-6, is DGGITQSPKYLFRKEGQNVTLSCEQNLNHDAMYWYRQDPGQGLRLIYYSQIVNDFQKGDIAEGYSVSREKKESFPLTVTSAQKNPTAFYLCASRTRGSTGANVLTFGAGSRLTVL.

The chain is built from TRBV14 and TRBJ2-7; a weak D match, TRBD2 (5 bases). In germline, CDR1 is SGHDN, CDR2 FVKESK. This CDR3 is 14 amino acids long. V was cut by 2 bases and J by 5 bases, with 13 bases left in between. The CDR3 nucleotides read TGTGCCAGCAGCCAATCTTCGGGGTCCCACGAGCAGTACTTC. This encodes CASSQSSGSHEQYF.

The table lists this clone with a count of one. The chain recombines TRBV5-1 with TRBJ1-1; possible D gene TRBD1, 6 bases. Trimming cost V 0 bases and J 4 bases, with 13 bases left between them. Germline CDR1 and CDR2: SGHRS and YFSETQ. The length of the CDR3 is 15 residues. The chain's CDR3 is CASSLGWGQVTEAFF. CDR3 coding DNA: TGCGCCAGCAGCTTGGGATGGGGGCAAGTCACTGAAGCTTTCTTT.

The rearrangement joins TRBV18 to TRBJ1-2; D gene unclear. Germline values: CDR1 KGHSH, CDR2 LQKENI. The CDR3 is made up of 13 amino acids. The V end was cut by 3 bases, the J end by 2 bases, with 7 bases between. The CDR3 here is CASSPARNYGYTF. CDR3 bases: TGTGCCAGCTCACCGGCCAGGAACTATGGCTACACCTTC.

This clone was detected only once. The CDR3 here is CASSHYRDEQYF. Written as DNA, the CDR3 is TGTGCCAGCAGCCACTACAGGGACGAGCAGTACTTC. The V and J genes are TRBV11-3 and TRBJ2-7; possibly TRBD1 for D (6 bases). CDR3 length: 12 amino acids. The germline V gene encodes CDR1 SGHNT and CDR2 YENEEA. V dropped 5 bases and J dropped 5 bases, with 10 bases sitting between them. The full variable domain, its missing parts supplied by reference TRBV11-3 and TRBJ2-7, is EAGVVQSPRYKIIEKKQPVAFWCNPISGHNTLYWYLQNLGQGPELLIRYENEEAVDDSQLPKDRFSAERLKGVDSTLKIQPAELGDSAVYLCASSHYRDEQYFGPGTRLTVT.